Below are 15 T cell receptor beta chains sequenced from a single sample in a study of blood T cell repertoires in COVID-19. Assay: immunoSEQ multiplex PCR; the TCRdb copy retains only in-frame clones and omits some. The table lists 150,000 to 200,000 clones, 65% to 85% of them singletons. The specimen sequenced was PBMCs or T cells enriched from blood (not recorded which). All receptors derive from a woman aged 25-40 years who had been exposed to COVID-19.

The V gene is TRBV28, the J gene TRBJ2-7, with TRBD2 matching over 7 bases. Looked up from germline, CDR1 is MDHEN and CDR2 is SYDVKM. The V gene end was trimmed by 10 bases and the J gene end by 4 bases; junction bases not matched to a gene: 13. The CDR3 contains 14 residues. This CDR3 reads CATTPQGLIYEQYF. Written as DNA, the CDR3 is TGTGCCACCACCCCTCAGGGACTAATTTACGAGCAGTACTTC.

The rearrangement uses TRBV4-1 and TRBJ2-2; possibly TRBD1 for D (6 bases). Germline-derived CDR1 and CDR2 are MGHRA and YSYEKL. CDR3 length: 15 residues. V was cut by 2 bases and J by 6 bases, with 13 bases left in between. CDR3 coding DNA: TGCGCCAGCAGCCAAACCCGGGACATCCCCGGGGAGCTGTTTTTT. It codes for CASSQTRDIPGELFF.

The chain uses TRBV4-1 and TRBJ2-7, with 8 bases matching TRBD2. This CDR3 spans 15 amino acids. Unmatched junction bases numbered 8, after V lost 0 bases and J lost 7 bases. CDR1 and CDR2 from the germline V gene are MGHRA and YSYEKL. This CDR3 reads CASSQDSGAGGEQYF. CDR3 DNA sequence: TGCGCCAGCAGCCAAGATTCAGGGGCGGGGGGAGAGCAGTACTTC.

This clone was counted a few times. In DNA form, the CDR3 reads TGTGCCAGCTCACCACGGACAGGGGAGGGAGAGACCCAGTACTTC. Residues: CASSPRTGEGETQYF. The chain employs TRBV18 and TRBJ2-5, with TRBD1 identical over 9 bases. Trimming removed 1 base from V and 4 bases from J; junction bases left unmatched: 4. The CDR3 contains 15 residues. Per germline, CDR1 KGHSH and CDR2 LQKENI. Using reference TRBV18 and TRBJ2-5 for the parts outside the CDR3, the full variable domain is NAGVMQNPRHLVRRRGQEARLRCSPMKGHSHVYWYRQLPEEGLKFMVYLQKENIIDESGMPKERFSAEFPKEGPSILRIQQVVRGDSAAYFCASSPRTGEGETQYFGPGTRLLVL.

V gene TRBV15 combines with J gene TRBJ1-1; 7 nucleotides line up with TRBD1. CDR3 length: 16 amino acids. V was clipped by 1 base and J by 5 bases; unmatched bases: 10. Germline assignment: CDR1 LNHNV and CDR2 YYDKDF (reference sequence). CDR3 coding DNA: TGTGCCACCAGCAGAGGACAGGGAAAGGGGCAAACTGAAGCTTTCTTT. It encodes CATSRGQGKGQTEAFF.

The CDR3 loop reads CASSLDGNEQFF. CDR3 DNA: TGTGCCAGCAGCTTAGACGGGAATGAGCAGTTCTTC. This chain joins TRBV7-9 and TRBJ2-1; no definite D call. V gave up 1 base and J gave up 7 bases, with 5 bases separating them. The length of the CDR3 is 12 residues. Looked up from germline, CDR1 is SEHNR and CDR2 is FQNEAQ (reference sequence).

The chain couples TRBV6-5 to TRBJ1-2; no clear D gene. CDR3 size: 10 residues. CDR1 is MNHEY and CDR2 is SVGAGI in the germline V gene. V was shortened by 8 bases and J by 8 bases, with 9 bases between the two germline ends. In DNA form, the CDR3 reads TGTGCCAGCGGGTCGACAGGCTACACCTTC. Its translation is CASGSTGYTF.

The V call is TRBV19, the J call TRBJ1-2, with 7 positions matching TRBD1. The CDR3 spans 14 residues. V lost 7 bases and J lost 4; bases outside the gene matches: 9. CDR1 LNHDA and CDR2 SQIVND come from the germline V gene (reference sequence). DNA for the CDR3: TGTGCCAGTACCCAAAGACAGGGATTCTATGGCTACACCTTC. This codes for CASTQRQGFYGYTF.

V usage is TRBV5-1 and J usage is TRBJ2-3; 11 positions agree with TRBD2. Germline CDR1 is SGHRS and CDR2 is YFSETQ. CDR3 length: 15 residues. Trimming at V came to 2 bases and at J to 4 bases, leaving 3 bases not matched to a gene. The CDR3 sequence is CASSFSSGGSDTQYF. The CDR3 DNA follows: TGCGCCAGCAGCTTCTCTAGCGGGGGGTCAGATACGCAGTATTTT. The full variable domain, completed using reference TRBV5-1 and TRBJ2-3, is KAGVTQTPRYLIKTRGQQVTLSCSPISGHRSVSWYQQTPGQGLQFLFEYFSETQRNKGNFPGRFSGRQFSNSRSEMNVSTLELGDSALYLCASSFSSGGSDTQYFGPGTRLTVL.

The chain carries TRBV28 and TRBJ2-1; 9 bases fit TRBD2. CDR3 length: 15 residues. The J segment lost 8 bases and the V segment lost 3 bases, leaving 8 bases of the junction unmatched. Germline CDR1 reads MDHEN; CDR2 reads SYDVKM. The CDR3 sequence: CASSFILAGRDEQFF. The CDR3 DNA follows: TGTGCCAGCAGTTTCATTCTAGCGGGGAGGGATGAGCAGTTCTTC. The variable domain in full, with the rest retrieved from reference TRBV28 and TRBJ2-1, is DVKVTQSSRYLVKRTGEKVFLECVQDMDHENMFWYRQDPGLGLRLIYFSYDVKMKEKGDIPEGYSVSREKKERFSLILESASTNQTSMYLCASSFILAGRDEQFFGPGTRLTVL.

J is TRBJ2-5 and V is TRBV5-4; tentative D call: TRBD1 (6 bases). V lost 3 bases and J lost 5, with 8 bases in between. Germline values: CDR1 SGHNT, CDR2 YYREEE (reference sequence). The length of the CDR3 is 12 residues. DNA for the CDR3: TGTGCCAGCAGCTCAGGGGAGGAGACCCAGTACTTC. Translating gives CASSSGEETQYF.

The genes are TRBV5-4 and TRBJ1-1; tentative D call: TRBD1 (5 bases). V was clipped by 2 bases and J by 11 bases, with 22 bases between them. Germline loops: CDR1 SGHNT, CDR2 YYREEE (reference sequence). The CDR3 covers 15 residues. The CDR3 region has the DNA TGTGCCAGCAGCTTTTTAGCGGATCGGGATAAGGGGGCTTTCTTT. Amino acids: CASSFLADRDKGAFF.

This chain connects TRBV27 to TRBJ2-2; a possible D gene is TRBD1 (5 bases). The V and J ends lost 2 bases and 7 bases respectively, with 11 bases between them. Germline V gene lookup returns CDR1 MNHEY and CDR2 SMNVEV (reference sequence). The CDR3 covers 14 residues. The CDR3 DNA sequence: TGTGCCAGCAGTTTAACAGGTTTTGGCGGGGAGCTGTTTTTT. Protein sequence: CASSLTGFGGELFF.

The gene calls are TRBV27 and TRBJ2-6; the match to TRBD1 covers 10 bases. Germline-derived CDR1 and CDR2 are MNHEY and SMNVEV (reference sequence). This CDR3 region has 18 residues. The J segment lost 1 base and the V segment lost 2 bases, leaving 5 bases of the junction unmatched. The CDR3 is CASSLKRQGASGANVLTF. The CDR3 DNA is TGTGCCAGCAGTTTAAAGAGACAGGGGGCGTCTGGGGCCAACGTCCTGACTTTC.

The genes are TRBV7-2 and TRBJ1-1; 9 nucleotides match TRBD1. Germline V gives CDR1 SGHTA, CDR2 FQGNSA. The V segment lost 5 bases and the J segment 12 bases; nucleotides outside the gene matches: 10. The CDR3 sequence is 13 residues long. Here the CDR3 reads CASSTTGGSSTFF. In nucleotides, the CDR3 is TGTGCCAGCAGCACAACAGGGGGCTCCTCAACTTTCTTT.